A selection of T cell receptor beta chains follows, all from one sample in a study of shared clonotypes between healthy human individuals. Libraries were prepared by immunoSEQ multiplex PCR; TCRdb keeps only in-frame clonotypes and omits some of them. The sample includes 950,000 to 1,300,000 clones, more than 65% seen only once; the top ten take approximately 1.5%. The sequencing sample was made of memory CD4+ T cells sorted from blood. These receptors were collected from a man aged 18 to 30 in good health. Each CDR3 is given with its conserved first and last residue. D genes are given only for firm matches. Rows may omit the clone size; those that give it use once, few, many or a size class.

>TRBV18|-|TRBD2|TRBJ2-2
CASSQGTSSGELFF
TGTGCCAGCTCACAAGGGACTAGTTCCGGGGAGCTGTTTTTT
>TRBV1|-|-|TRBJ1-6
CTSSQDGNFNSPLHF
TGCACCAGCAGCCAAGATGGTAACTTCAATTCACCCCTCCACTTT
>TRBV19|-|-|TRBJ2-5
CASSIRGETQYF
TGTGCCAGTAGTATCCGGGGCGAGACCCAGTACTTC
>TRBV15|-|-|TRBJ2-7
CATSNLTGHILTYEQYF
TGTGCCACCAGCAACCTTACAGGACACATTCTTACCTACGAGCAGTACTTC
>TRBV4-1|-|-|TRBJ2-2
CASSQGGSTLGAGELFF
TGCGCCAGCAGCCAAGGGGGCAGCACCTTAGGGGCCGGGGAGCTGTTTTTT
>TRBV13|-|-|TRBJ1-3
CASSLGAPRNTIYF
TGTGCCAGCAGCTTAGGCGCCCCGAGAAACACCATATATTTT
>TRBV6-6|-|-|TRBJ2-7
CASSLDSTSRGQYF
TGTGCCAGCAGTCTGGACTCAACATCCAGGGGGCAGTACTTC
>TRBV5-1|-|TRBD2|TRBJ2-3
CASSLEVSGGMNTQYF
TGCGCCAGCAGCTTGGAGGTTAGCGGGGGGATGAATACGCAGTATTTT
>TRBV7-2|few|TRBD1|TRBJ1-5
CASSLVGQGDQPQHF
TGTGCCAGCAGCTTAGTCGGACAGGGTGATCAGCCCCAGCATTTT
>TRBV9|-|TRBD2|TRBJ2-1
CASSATGTSLNNEQFF
TGTGCCAGCAGCGCTACCGGGACTAGCCTTAACAATGAGCAGTTCTTC
>TRBV5-1|-|TRBD1|TRBJ1-3
CASSLKPGQQPDFGNTIYF
TGCGCCAGCAGCCTGAAACCGGGACAGCAGCCGGATTTTGGAAACACCATATATTTT
>TRBV6-5|-|TRBD1|TRBJ1-2
CASTKWPGGDYGYTF
TGTGCCAGCACCAAATGGCCAGGGGGCGACTATGGCTACACCTTC
>TRBV2|-|-|TRBJ1-5
CASKQSRLNSNQPQHF
TGTGCCAGTAAGCAGTCCCGACTGAATAGCAATCAGCCCCAGCATTTT
>TRBV30|once|-|TRBJ2-3
CAWSPQDTQYF
TGTGCCTGGAGCCCCCAAGATACGCAGTATTTT
>TRBV30|few|TRBD1|TRBJ1-4
CAWSYRGNEKLFF
TGTGCCTGGAGTTACAGGGGGAATGAAAAACTGTTTTTT
>TRBV5-1|-|TRBD1|TRBJ2-4
CASSLGQKNIQYF
TGCGCCAGCAGCCTGGGACAGAAAAACATTCAGTACTTC
>TRBV5-1|-|-|TRBJ1-1
CASSRHRDRDTKNTEAFF
TGCGCCAGCAGCCGACACCGGGACCGTGATACTAAGAACACTGAAGCTTTCTTT
>TRBV18|-|-|TRBJ2-1
CASSRAASSYNEQFF
TGTGCCAGCTCACGGGCGGCATCCTCCTACAATGAGCAGTTCTTC
>TRBV27|-|TRBD1|TRBJ1-1
CASSLAGQAHTEAFF
TGTGCCAGCAGTTTAGCTGGACAGGCTCACACTGAAGCTTTCTTT
>TRBV5-4|-|TRBD2|TRBJ2-1
CASSSGTSGRISYNEQFF
TGTGCCAGCAGCTCCGGGACTAGCGGTAGAATTTCCTACAATGAGCAGTTCTTC
>TRBV5-4|-|-|TRBJ2-7
CASSLGAAYEQYF
TGTGCCAGCAGCTTGGGAGCGGCTTACGAGCAGTACTTC
>TRBV9|many|-|TRBJ2-7
CASSVGQPTYEQYF
TGTGCCAGCAGCGTAGGCCAGCCGACCTACGAGCAGTACTTC
>TRBV9|-|TRBD1|TRBJ1-5
CASSPRRTGGRNQPQHF
TGTGCCAGCAGCCCAAGAAGGACAGGGGGGAGGAATCAGCCCCAGCATTTT
>TRBV7-9|few|-|TRBJ2-2
CASRSRGRNTGELFF
TGTGCCAGCAGATCTAGGGGACGGAACACCGGGGAGCTGTTTTTT
>TRBV28|-|-|TRBJ1-4
CASSEADRNEKLFF
TGTGCCAGCAGTGAGGCCGACCGGAATGAAAAACTGTTTTTT
>TRBV30|-|-|TRBJ2-4
CAWSAPLAKNIQYF
TGTGCCTGGAGCGCCCCCTTAGCCAAAAACATTCAGTACTTC
>TRBV5-1|-|-|TRBJ1-3
CASRRQDSGNTIYF
TGCGCCAGCAGGCGCCAGGATTCTGGAAACACCATATATTTT
>TRBV5-1|-|TRBD2|TRBJ2-1
CASSLESGRGNEQFF
TGCGCCAGCAGCTTGGAAAGCGGGAGGGGCAATGAGCAGTTCTTC
>TRBV20-1|-|TRBD2|TRBJ2-7
CSAGGEYEQYF
TGCAGTGCCGGGGGGGAGTACGAGCAGTACTTC
>TRBV14|-|-|TRBJ2-3
CASSQPGTKVGTDTQYF
TGTGCCAGCAGCCAACCCGGGACAAAAGTGGGGACAGATACGCAGTATTTT
>TRBV9|few|-|TRBJ2-1
CASSVGNGRDNEQFF
TGTGCCAGCAGCGTAGGGAACGGGAGAGATAATGAGCAGTTCTTC
>TRBV5-4|few|TRBD1|TRBJ1-2
CASSPGQGIGYGYTF
TGTGCCAGCAGCCCGGGACAGGGGATTGGGTATGGCTACACCTTC
>TRBV28|-|TRBD1|TRBJ2-7
CASSSRDSGSYEQYF
TGTGCCAGCAGTTCGAGGGACAGTGGCTCCTACGAGCAGTACTTC